This TCR beta chain is from a study of CD8 T cells in Susac syndrome. RNA in amounts of roughly 0.5 to 1 ug was reverse transcribed with random hexamers. TCRdb used MiXCR to reprocess the immunoSEQ multiplex PCR reads, holding one entry per CDR3 protein. The profile shows around 150,000 distinct CDR3 sequences, about 93% of them singletons. The source is a human donor in good health. The source material was CD4+ T cells from PBMCs.

The CDR3 DNA sequence: TGTGCCAGCTGCCGGGACAGCTCCTACGAGCAGTACTTC. The encoded protein is CASCRDSSYEQYF. This chain uses TRBV12-3 or TRBV12-4 with TRBJ2-7; 7 nucleotides agree with TRBD1. The CDR3 has 13 amino acids. The trim removed 8 bases at V and 0 bases at J, leaving 4 bases unmatched.